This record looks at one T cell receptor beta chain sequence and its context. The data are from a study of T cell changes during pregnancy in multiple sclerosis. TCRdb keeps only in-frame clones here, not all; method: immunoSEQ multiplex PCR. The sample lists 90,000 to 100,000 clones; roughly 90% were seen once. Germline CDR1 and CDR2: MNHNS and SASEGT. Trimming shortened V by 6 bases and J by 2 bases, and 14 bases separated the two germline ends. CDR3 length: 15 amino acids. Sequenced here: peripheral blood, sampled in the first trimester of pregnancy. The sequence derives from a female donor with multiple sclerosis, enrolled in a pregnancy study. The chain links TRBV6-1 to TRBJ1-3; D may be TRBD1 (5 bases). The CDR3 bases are TGTGCCAGCAGCCGGGGGGGAGGGACTGGAAACACCATATATTTT. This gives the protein CASSRGGGTGNTIYF.